The rows below give T cell receptor beta chains drawn from one sample of a study of cytomegalovirus exposure and HLA in healthy donors. Measured with immunoSEQ multiplex PCR; TCRdb has only the in-frame clones, and not every one. The table records roughly 110,000 clones, around 79% of them present only once. The specimen was PBMCs. All receptors come from a man aged 55 to 69 in good health and CMV-seronegative. Each CDR3 is given with its conserved first and last residue. A D gene is named only where the DNA matches it firmly. Size is omitted from some rows. Given values are once, few, many or a class for expanded clones.

>TRBJ2-2|TRBV19|NA|NA
TGTGCCAGTAGTACCCGACAGGGGAGGGCCTCCACCGGGGAGCTGTTTTTT
CASSTRQGRASTGELFF
>TRBJ1-2|TRBV5-1|NA|TRBD1
TGCGCCAGCAGCTTTGGGACAGCTAACTATGGCTACACCTTC
CASSFGTANYGYTF
>TRBJ1-6|TRBV7-2|NA|NA
TGTGCCAGCAGCTTAGGGCAGGGAATTGAGTCACCCCTCCACTTT
CASSLGQGIESPLHF
>TRBJ2-2|TRBV5-4|once|TRBD1
TGTGCCAGCAGCCCAGGACAGGGGGCCGGCACCGGGGAGCTGTTTTTT
CASSPGQGAGTGELFF
>TRBJ1-3|TRBV9|NA|TRBD1
TGTGCCAGCGGAACTGGACAGGGAGGAAACACCATATATTTT
CASGTGQGGNTIYF
>TRBJ1-4|TRBV2|NA|NA
TGTGCCAGCAGTGGACAGGTTAATGAAAAACTGTTTTTT
CASSGQVNEKLFF
>TRBJ2-2|TRBV6-5|NA|NA
TGTGCCAGCAGTGTCGGGACTGCCGTCACCGGGGAGCTGTTTTTT
CASSVGTAVTGELFF
>TRBJ1-4|TRBV7-9|NA|NA
TGTGCCAGCAGCTTAGGCAGGGGATCGGACGAAAAACTGTTTTTT
CASSLGRGSDEKLFF
>TRBJ2-5|TRBV7-2|NA|TRBD1
TGTGCCAGCAGCCCTACAGGGGTCGCGGAGACCCAGTACTTC
CASSPTGVAETQYF
>TRBJ2-3|TRBV29-1|NA|NA
TGCAGCGTTCATAAGGGGGACCCCCACACAGATACGCAGTATTTT
CSVHKGDPHTDTQYF
>TRBJ1-6|TRBV7-7|NA|NA
TGTGCCAGCAGCTTGTCATCTTCACCCCTCCACTTT
CASSLSSSPLHF
>TRBJ1-2|TRBV5-4|NA|TRBD1
TGTGCCAGCAGCTCCGGACAGGGCTATGGCTACACCTTC
CASSSGQGYGYTF
>TRBJ1-2|TRBV27|NA|TRBD1
TGTGCCAGCAGGTTGGACAGGGGGGCGCTTGGCTACACCTTC
CASRLDRGALGYTF
>TRBJ2-2|TRBV6-5|NA|NA
TGTGCCAGCCGCTGGACAGCCACCGGGGAGCTGTTTTTT
CASRWTATGELFF
>TRBJ1-5|TRBV7-9|once|NA
TGTGCCAGCAGCATCCAGGGGAATCAGCCCCAGCATTTT
CASSIQGNQPQHF
>TRBJ2-3|TRBV29-1|once|NA
TGCAGCGTTGTTACTTACCTAGATACGCAGTATTTT
CSVVTYLDTQYF
>TRBJ2-2|TRBV9|NA|NA
TGTGCCAGCAGCGGCCGTACTGGTGCGAACACCGGGGAGCTGTTTTTT
CASSGRTGANTGELFF
>TRBJ2-3|TRBV15|NA|NA
TGTGCCACCAGCACACGTCCCGGGACTGTAGATACGCAGTATTTT
CATSTRPGTVDTQYF
>TRBJ1-1|TRBV25-1|few|NA
TGTGCCAGCAGTGAATCCCCGACAGACTTATTCGATGAAGCTTTCTTT
CASSESPTDLFDEAFF
>TRBJ2-4|TRBV6-6|NA|NA
TGTGCCAGCAACCCCGGGTCGGCAGCCAAAAACATTCAGTACTTC
CASNPGSAAKNIQYF
>TRBJ1-5|TRBV7-2|NA|NA
TGTGCCAGCAGCTTAGTACAGGGATGGGATCAGCCCCAGCATTTT
CASSLVQGWDQPQHF
>TRBJ2-6|TRBV5-1|NA|NA
TGCGCCAGCAGCTTGGCAGGTGCTGGGGCCAACGTCCTGACTTTC
CASSLAGAGANVLTF
>TRBJ1-4|TRBV30|NA|TRBD1
TGTGCCTGGAGTGACAGGGGCGATGGAACTAATGAAAAACTGTTTTTT
CAWSDRGDGTNEKLFF
>TRBJ1-4|TRBV4-3|NA|NA
TGCGCCAGCAGCCAAGGAAGGGAGGAAAAACTGTTTTTT
CASSQGREEKLFF
>TRBJ1-1|TRBV15|once|TRBD1
TGTGCCACCTCCTGGGGGGTTGGCAGGGGGAGTACTGAAGCTTTCTTT
CATSWGVGRGSTEAFF
>TRBJ2-1|TRBV4-2|NA|NA
TGTGCCAGCAGCCAAGATGTAAACAATGAGCAGTTCTTC
CASSQDVNNEQFF
>TRBJ1-3|TRBV19|NA|TRBD1
TGTGCCAGTAGTCTGCGCAGGGGGACTGGAAACACCATATATTTT
CASSLRRGTGNTIYF
>TRBJ1-2|TRBV5-1|NA|NA
TGCGCCAGCAGCTTGGTGGACAGAGTAAACTATGGCTACACCTTC
CASSLVDRVNYGYTF
>TRBJ2-7|TRBV19|NA|TRBD1
TGTGCCAGTAGTATCGAGACAGGGCCTGCAAACGAGCAGTACTTC
CASSIETGPANEQYF
>TRBJ2-7|TRBV18|NA|TRBD2
TGTGCCAGCTCCCCTATGCTAGCGGAGGTCTACGAGCAGTACTTC
CASSPMLAEVYEQYF
>TRBJ2-2|TRBV5-8|few|NA
TGTGCCAGCAGCCCCGGGGGGCTAGGGGCCGGGGAGCTGTTTTTT
CASSPGGLGAGELFF
>TRBJ1-5|TRBV7-2|once|TRBD1
TGTGCCAGCAGCGGCGGCAGGGGGCTAGGCCAGCCCCAGCATTTT
CASSGGRGLGQPQHF
>TRBJ1-2|TRBV6-5|NA|NA
TGTGCCAGCAGTTACGAACTCAACTATGGCTACACCTTC
CASSYELNYGYTF
>TRBJ2-5|TRBV5-1|NA|TRBD2
TGCGCCAGCAGCTTGGGATTGGCTAGCGGGGAAGAGACCCAGTACTTC
CASSLGLASGEETQYF
>TRBJ2-2|TRBV18|NA|NA
TGTGCCAGCTCACCACTGTCCCCGACAGGTCGACTTACCGGGGAGCTGTTTTTT
CASSPLSPTGRLTGELFF
>TRBJ2-3|TRBV15|NA|TRBD1
TGTGCCACCAGCTCCGGGACAGGGGACACAGATACGCAGTATTTT
CATSSGTGDTDTQYF